Presented here are 13 T cell receptor beta chains from one specimen sequenced in a study of blood T cells in healthy people across ages. The second PCR ran 7 to 11 cycles with a sample-barcoded 5' primer and J-beta primers. TCRdb re-derived calls from the 5' RACE reads in MiXCR, one entry per CDR3 protein. The sample has about 290,000 distinct CDR3 sequences, around 30% seen once. The sequenced sample consisted of blood. The receptors were gathered from a woman in her seventies in good health.

This clonotype was counted only a few times. The V call is TRBV11-2, the J call TRBJ2-7, with D possibly being TRBD2 (6 bases). Germline V CDR1 and CDR2: SGHAT, FQNNGV. The CDR3 sequence is 15 residues long. V was clipped by 8 bases and J by 6 bases, with 23 bases between them. DNA for the CDR3: TGTGCCAGCGAAAATTCCGGAGCCCTGGGAGGCGAGCAGTACTTC. Encoded protein: CASENSGALGGEQYF.

This clonotype was counted ten times or more. The chain recombines TRBV5-1 with TRBJ2-5; 7 nucleotides match TRBD1. CDR1 is SGHRS, CDR2 YFSETQ, per germline. V dropped 4 bases and J dropped 0; count of bases not matched to a gene: 9. The CDR3 totals 16 residues. This CDR3 reads CASSVTRQGDQETQYF. For the CDR3, the DNA is TGCGCCAGCAGCGTAACCCGACAGGGCGACCAAGAGACCCAGTACTTC.

V gene TRBV6-5 combines with J gene TRBJ1-5, with no clear D. Looked up from germline, CDR1 is MNHEY and CDR2 is SVGAGI. The CDR3 is made up of 14 amino acids. Between the trimmed V and J ends, which lost 5 bases and 0 bases, there was a span of 8 bases. The CDR3, as DNA: TGTGCCAGCAGTGACACGGGTAGCAATCAGCCCCAGCATTTT. Residues: CASSDTGSNQPQHF.

The chain recombines TRBV10-3 with TRBJ2-1; TRBD2 matches 15 bases. CDR1 ENHRY and CDR2 SYGVKD come from the germline V gene. The V segment lost 0 bases and the J segment 10 bases; nucleotides outside the gene matches: 4. The CDR3 is 16 amino acids. CDR3 region: CAISESGLAGGGEQFF. The CDR3 DNA reads as TGTGCCATCAGTGAGTCGGGACTAGCGGGAGGAGGGGAGCAGTTCTTC.

This clonotype was recorded a few times. V and J are TRBV7-2 and TRBJ1-1, with D perhaps matching TRBD1 (6 bases). The CDR3 is 16 residues long. CDR1 is SGHTA and CDR2 is FQGNSA in the germline V gene. Trimming took off 5 bases at V and 3 bases at J, with 19 bases between the two ends. CDR3 sequence (DNA): TGTGCCAGCAGCAAAACGTTACAGGGAGTTCACACTGAAGCTTTCTTT. It is translated as CASSKTLQGVHTEAFF.

In this sample, this clonotype turned up a few times. The chain uses TRBV24-1 and TRBJ2-3; TRBD2 might be the D (6 bases). Germline V gives CDR1 KGHDR, CDR2 SFDVKD. This CDR3 is built from 15 residues. V was pared by 4 bases and J by 3 bases, with 13 bases between. CDR3 loop: CATSEPLGGTDTQYF. The CDR3 DNA follows: TGTGCCACCAGTGAACCTTTGGGGGGAACAGATACGCAGTATTTT.

On this clonotype: This could be a read error, since a much larger clone is one nucleotide away. V is TRBV5-6 and J is TRBJ2-5; no firm D call. The germline gives CDR1 SGHDT, CDR2 YYEEEE. The CDR3 has 13 amino acids. The V end lost 0 bases, the J end lost 3 bases, and 6 bases lay between the germline ends. CDR3 nucleotides: TGTGCCAGCAGCTTGGGCAGTGAAGAGACCCAGTACTTC. Protein product: CASSLGSEETQYF.

The chain joins TRBV5-1 to TRBJ1-3; no clear D. V was cut by 0 bases and J by 4 bases, with 14 bases left in between. Germline V lookup: CDR1 SGHRS, CDR2 YFSETQ. The CDR3 contains 16 residues. DNA of the CDR3: TGCGCCAGCAGCTTGGATGGGGTTCCAAGCGGAAACACCATATATTTT. It translates to CASSLDGVPSGNTIYF.

The rearrangement uses TRBV10-2 and TRBJ2-7; 7 bases agree with TRBD2. Germline CDR1 reads WSHSY; CDR2 reads SAAADI. CDR3 size: 14 residues. Germline trimming cut 3 bases from V and 0 bases from J; bases unmatched to any gene: 2. CDR3 region: CASSEREVSYEQYF. CDR3 sequence (DNA): TGCGCCAGCAGTGAACGGGAGGTCTCCTACGAGCAGTACTTC.

The chain joins TRBV12-5 to TRBJ2-1; 9 nucleotides match TRBD2. This CDR3 has 17 amino acids. J lost 9 bases, V lost 3 bases, and 15 bases had no gene match. Looked up from germline, CDR1 is LGHNT and CDR2 is FRNRAP. In DNA form, the CDR3 reads TGTGCTAGTGGTTTAACGAACACAGGACTAGCGACAAGTGAGCAGTTCTTC. Protein: CASGLTNTGLATSEQFF. The full variable domain, in which reference TRBV12-5 and TRBJ2-1 provide the parts outside the CDR3, is DARVTQTPRHKVTEMGQEVTMRCQPILGHNTVFWYRQTMMQGLELLAYFRNRAPLDDSGMPKDRFSAEMPDATLATLKIQPSEPRDSAVYFCASGLTNTGLATSEQFFGPGTRLTVL.

The chain recombines TRBV11-2 with TRBJ2-5; maybe TRBD1 (6 bases). Germline V gene lookup returns CDR1 SGHAT and CDR2 FQNNGV. This CDR3 comprises 15 residues. V was trimmed by 5 bases and J by 5 bases, leaving 18 bases between them. CDR3 protein: CASSQRRNRVETQYF. CDR3 sequence (DNA): TGTGCCAGCAGCCAACGCCGCAACAGGGTGGAGACCCAGTACTTC.

This clonotype was observed a few times. The rearrangement uses TRBV2 and TRBJ1-1; no firm D call. The CDR3 is 13 amino acids. CDR1 is SNHLY and CDR2 is FYNNEI in the germline V gene. The V and J ends lost 3 bases and 0 bases respectively, with 5 bases between them. The CDR3 loop reads CASSEAVNTEAFF. CDR3 coding DNA: TGTGCCAGCAGTGAGGCGGTGAACACTGAAGCTTTCTTT.

Worth noting for this clonotype: A junction boundary mismatches the germline segment, possibly from a read error. The rearrangement links TRBV29-1 to TRBJ1-2; D remains unclear. Germline CDR1 reads SQVTM; CDR2 reads ANQGSEA. The CDR3 consists of 11 residues. CDR3 sequence (DNA): TGCAGCGTTGTGGATAATTATGGCCACACCTTC. Translation: CSVVDNYGHTF.